These 10 T cell receptor beta chains share one sample of origin, sequenced in a study of metastatic and nonmetastatic thyroid tumors. Through MiXCR, TCRdb re-clonotyped the PCR reads. The table shows tens of thousands of clones, with about 20% occurring only once. All patients reached thyroid surgery having received no treatment beforehand. Sequencing was carried out using tumor tissue. These receptor sequences come from a female donor with papillary thyroid cancer or a benign thyroid nodule (not recorded which). Some clones in this sample may be carry-over from other donors' samples.

The J gene is TRBJ2-3, the V gene TRBV7-8, with D tentatively TRBD2 (6 bases). This CDR3 contains 17 residues. Trimming pared 4 bases from V and 2 bases from J, leaving 19 bases between. Germline values: CDR1 SGHVS, CDR2 FQNEAQ. This CDR3 reads CASSSRGGPSSTDTQYF. DNA of the CDR3: TGTGCCAGCAGCTCACGAGGAGGGCCATCGTCCACAGATACGCAGTATTTT.

The J gene is TRBJ1-4, the V gene TRBV6-2 or TRBV6-3, with 7 bases lining up with TRBD1. Per germline, CDR1 MNHEY and CDR2 SVGEGT. The CDR3 has 18 residues. V was clipped by 8 bases and J by 8 bases; unmatched bases: 23. The CDR3 bases are TGTGCCAGCCACCTAGGACAGGCTAAACCGGGGAAAGGGGAAAAACTGTTTTTT. It translates to CASHLGQAKPGKGEKLFF.

CDR3 coding DNA: TGTGCCAGCAGCTTATCCTTGGCAGATCGGGTGGCAGATACGCAGTATTTT. This encodes CASSLSLADRVADTQYF. The J gene is TRBJ2-3, the V gene TRBV11-2; D call uncertain. V lost 2 bases and J lost 4, with 19 bases in between. Germline values: CDR1 SGHAT, CDR2 FQNNGV. This CDR3 is built from 17 residues. Supplemented by reference TRBV11-2 and TRBJ2-3, the full variable domain reads EAGVAQSPRYKIIEKRQSVAFWCNPISGHATLYWYQQILGQGPKLLIQFQNNGVVDDSQLPKDRFSAERLKGVDSTLKIQPAKLEDSAVYLCASSLSLADRVADTQYFGPGTRLTVL.

This clone was counted between two and nine times. The chain combines TRBV12-3 or TRBV12-4 with TRBJ1-2; TRBD1 might be the D (5 bases). The CDR3 totals 15 residues. V lost 6 bases, J lost 2 bases, and 16 bases lay in between. The CDR3 sequence: CASSPRPTANYGYTF. The CDR3 DNA is TGTGCCAGCAGCCCAAGACCGACAGCGAACTATGGCTACACCTTC.

This clone has only a few counts. V gene TRBV5-1 combines with J gene TRBJ2-7; TRBD2 matches 11 bases. CDR3 size: 15 residues. V shed 0 bases and J 3 bases; nucleotides not matched to a gene: 2. CDR1 is SGHRS, CDR2 YFSETQ, per germline. CDR3 in DNA: TGCGCCAGCAGCTTGGACCTAGCGGGAGGCTACGAGCAGTACTTC. Protein: CASSLDLAGGYEQYF.

There are many counts of this clone. Given a much more abundant clone one base away, this may be a read error. The sample contains more than one DNA sequence encoding this CDR3. This chain joins TRBV20-1 and TRBJ2-7; possibly TRBD2 for D (6 bases). Germline V lookup: CDR1 DFQATT, CDR2 SNEGSKA (reference sequence). The CDR3 is 15 amino acids. The V and J ends lost 6 bases and 2 bases respectively, with 20 bases between them. DNA of the CDR3: TGCAGTGCCAGACCCGGGACGGGGGATCCCTACGAGCAGTACTTC. Protein product: CSARPGTGDPYEQYF.

This clone has a count of ten or more. The rearrangement uses TRBV7-2 and TRBJ2-1; perhaps TRBD2 as D (6 bases). The CDR3 has 14 amino acids. The V end was cut by 5 bases, the J end by 6 bases, with 14 bases between. CDR1 is SGHTA and CDR2 is FQGNSA in the germline V gene. The CDR3 nucleotides are TGTGCCAGCAGCGCATTTCTAGCGTTCAATGAGCAGTTCTTC. It yields the protein CASSAFLAFNEQFF.

The gene calls are TRBV30 and TRBJ1-2, with D tentatively TRBD1 (5 bases). Germline values: CDR1 GTSNPN, CDR2 SVGIG (reference sequence). Between the trimmed V and J ends, which lost 4 bases and 4 bases, there was a span of 22 bases. The CDR3 covers 16 residues. CDR3 loop: CAWTPLRRAECYGYTF. The CDR3 DNA reads TGTGCCTGGACCCCCCTCCGCAGGGCCGAGTGCTATGGCTACACCTTC.

This clone was observed a few times. Possible read error: a much larger clone is one base away. Within the sample, other DNA sequences also encode this same CDR3. This chain uses TRBV11-2 with TRBJ1-5; D gene unclear. CDR3 length equals 13 residues. CDR1 and CDR2 (germline): SGHAT, FQNNGV. Trimming shortened V by 3 bases and J by 5 bases, and 8 bases separated the two germline ends. CDR3 sequence: CASSLMDDQPQHF. For the CDR3, the DNA is TGTGCCAGCAGCTTGATGGACGATCAGCCCCAGCATTTT.

Many counts were recorded for this clone. The chain recombines TRBV6-1 with TRBJ2-7; 8 nucleotides align to TRBD2. The V segment lost 11 bases and the J segment 4 bases; nucleotides outside the gene matches: 19. The germline V gene has CDR1 MNHNS and CDR2 SASEGT. The CDR3 totals 16 residues. The CDR3 region has the DNA TGTGCCTGCAACCGGAACAGGGTCGGGAGGGCTTACGAGCAGTACTTC. Its translation: CACNRNRVGRAYEQYF.